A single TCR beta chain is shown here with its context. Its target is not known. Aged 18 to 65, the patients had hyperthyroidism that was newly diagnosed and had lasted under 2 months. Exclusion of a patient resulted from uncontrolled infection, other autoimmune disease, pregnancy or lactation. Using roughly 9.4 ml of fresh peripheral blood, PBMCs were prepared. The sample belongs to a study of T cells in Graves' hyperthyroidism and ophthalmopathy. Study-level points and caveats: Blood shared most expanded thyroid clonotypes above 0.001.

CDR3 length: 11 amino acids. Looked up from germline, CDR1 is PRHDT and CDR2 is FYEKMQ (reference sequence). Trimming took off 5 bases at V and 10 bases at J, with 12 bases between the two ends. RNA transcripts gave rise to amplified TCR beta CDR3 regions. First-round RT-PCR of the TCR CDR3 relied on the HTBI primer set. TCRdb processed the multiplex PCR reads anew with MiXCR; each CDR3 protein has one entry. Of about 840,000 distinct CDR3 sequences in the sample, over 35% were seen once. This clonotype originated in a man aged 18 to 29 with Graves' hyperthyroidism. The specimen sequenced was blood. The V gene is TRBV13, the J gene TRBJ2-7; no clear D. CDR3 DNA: TGTGCCAGCAGCACGTCCGGCGGACAGTACTTC. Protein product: CASSTSGGQYF. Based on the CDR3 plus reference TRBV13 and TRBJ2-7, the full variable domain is AAGVIQSPRHLIKEKRETATLKCYPIPRHDTVYWYQQGPGQDPQFLISFYEKMQSDKGSIPDRFSAQQFSDYHSELNMSSLELGDSALYFCASSTSGGQYFGPGTRLTVT.